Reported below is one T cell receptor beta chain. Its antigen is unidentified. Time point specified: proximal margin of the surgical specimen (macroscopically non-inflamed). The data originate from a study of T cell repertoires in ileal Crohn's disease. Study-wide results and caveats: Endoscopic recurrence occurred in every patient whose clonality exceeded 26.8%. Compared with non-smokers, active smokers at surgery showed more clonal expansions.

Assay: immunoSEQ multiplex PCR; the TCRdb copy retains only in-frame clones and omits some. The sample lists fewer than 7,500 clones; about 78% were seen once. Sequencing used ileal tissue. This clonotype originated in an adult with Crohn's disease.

The CDR3 nucleotides are TGTGCCGCGAGCTTGAGAGACTACGAGCAGTACTTC. This gives the protein CAASLRDYEQYF. The chain employs TRBV6-5 and TRBJ2-7; the D is unclear. V lost 11 bases and J lost 3, with 14 bases in between. The CDR3 totals 12 residues. CDR1 is MNHEY and CDR2 is SVGAGI in the germline V gene.